The rows below give T cell receptor beta chains drawn from one sample of a study of regulatory T cells in long-lasting Graves disease. One entry per CDR3 protein results from TCRdb running MiXCR on the multiplex PCR reads. The table records 550,000 to 600,000 distinct CDR3 sequences, 15% to 20% of them present only once. These data also featured in a second study, about T cells in Graves' hyperthyroidism and ophthalmopathy.

The sample in question was peripheral blood mononuclear cells (PBMCs), obtained at new diagnosis, from a patient treated with antithyroid drugs. These receptor sequences come from a man between 18 and 35 years old with Graves disease. The CDR3 runs from the conserved cysteine through the conserved F or W. The D gene is left open where the match is weak. Clone size is stated in some rows and not others, as once, few, many or a class when expanded.

d_call: -
v_call: TRBV5-1
j_call: TRBJ2-3
clone_size: many
cdr3_length: 13
cdr3_nt: TGCGCCAGCAGCAACGGCCCGGCAGATACGCAGTATTTT
cdr3_aa: CASSNGPADTQYF

d_call: -
v_call: TRBV2
j_call: TRBJ2-5
clone_size: few
cdr3_length: 12
cdr3_nt: TGTGCCAGCAGACAGAACGAGAAGACCCAGTACTTC
cdr3_aa: CASRQNEKTQYF

d_call: TRBD2
v_call: TRBV12-3/TRBV12-4
j_call: TRBJ2-2
clone_size: -
cdr3_length: 19
cdr3_nt: TGTGCCAGCAGTGCCCGCGGACTAGCGGGAGGGCCCGGCACCGGGGAGCTGTTTTTT
cdr3_aa: CASSARGLAGGPGTGELFF

d_call: TRBD1
v_call: TRBV20-1
j_call: TRBJ2-7
clone_size: many
cdr3_length: 16
cdr3_nt: TGCAGTGCTAGAGTTGCTGGGACAGGGGGACCCTACGAGCAGTACTTC
cdr3_aa: CSARVAGTGGPYEQYF

d_call: -
v_call: TRBV18
j_call: TRBJ1-2
clone_size: many
cdr3_length: 14
cdr3_nt: TGTGCCAGCTCACCACCAGAAGGGGGCTATGGCTACACCTTC
cdr3_aa: CASSPPEGGYGYTF

d_call: TRBD1
v_call: TRBV10-3
j_call: TRBJ2-6
clone_size: -
cdr3_length: 17
cdr3_nt: TGTGCCATCAGAACCGGGACAGTCAACTCTGGGGCCAACGTCCTGACTTTC
cdr3_aa: CAIRTGTVNSGANVLTF

d_call: -
v_call: TRBV28
j_call: TRBJ2-6
clone_size: many
cdr3_length: 18
cdr3_nt: TGTGCCAGCAAAAAGGGAGGCCTACGAGCTTCTGGGGCCAACGTCCTGACTTTC
cdr3_aa: CASKKGGLRASGANVLTF

d_call: TRBD2
v_call: TRBV12-3/TRBV12-4
j_call: TRBJ2-1
clone_size: -
cdr3_length: 22
cdr3_nt: TGTGCCAGCAGTTTAACCGTACGGGCTAGCGGGAGGGCCATTTTGTTCTACAATGAGCAGTTCTTC
cdr3_aa: CASSLTVRASGRAILFYNEQFF

d_call: -
v_call: TRBV20-1
j_call: TRBJ2-7
clone_size: many
cdr3_length: 14
cdr3_nt: TGCAGTGCTAGAGATCTGAGAACGGGCTACGAGCAGTACTTC
cdr3_aa: CSARDLRTGYEQYF

d_call: -
v_call: TRBV7-9
j_call: TRBJ2-1
clone_size: -
cdr3_length: 12
cdr3_nt: TGTGCCAGCAGCCCTAGAACTACAACACAGTTCTTC
cdr3_aa: CASSPRTTTQFF

d_call: -
v_call: TRBV6-1
j_call: TRBJ2-2
clone_size: few
cdr3_length: 16
cdr3_nt: TGTGCCAGCAGTGAACACATACGGGGAAACCCCGGGGAGCTGTTTTTT
cdr3_aa: CASSEHIRGNPGELFF

d_call: -
v_call: TRBV5-1
j_call: TRBJ2-7
clone_size: few
cdr3_length: 18
cdr3_nt: TGCGCCAGCAGCCATGGTGCCCCCCCCGGGCAGGGTGCCTACGAGCAGTACTTC
cdr3_aa: CASSHGAPPGQGAYEQYF